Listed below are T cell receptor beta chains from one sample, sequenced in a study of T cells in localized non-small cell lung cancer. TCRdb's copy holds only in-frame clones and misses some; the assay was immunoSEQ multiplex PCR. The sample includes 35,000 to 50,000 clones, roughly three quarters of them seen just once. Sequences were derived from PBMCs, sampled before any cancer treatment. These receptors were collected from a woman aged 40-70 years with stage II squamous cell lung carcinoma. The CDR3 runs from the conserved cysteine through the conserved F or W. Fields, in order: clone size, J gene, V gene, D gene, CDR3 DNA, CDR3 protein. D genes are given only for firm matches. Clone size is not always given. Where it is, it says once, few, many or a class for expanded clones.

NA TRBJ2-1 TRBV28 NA TGTGCCACTGAGGACTATCAAGTGAACAATGAGCAGTTCTTC CATEDYQVNNEQFF
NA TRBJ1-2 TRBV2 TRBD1 TGTGCCAGCAGGAATTGGGACAGGGGCTATGGCTACACCTTC CASRNWDRGYGYTF
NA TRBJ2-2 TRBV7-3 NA TGTGCCAGCAGCCCCTCCGGGGTTGCCGGGGAGCTGTTTTTT CASSPSGVAGELFF
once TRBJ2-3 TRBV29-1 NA TGCAGCGTTGAAGTGATACTAGGGGCAGGGGCAGATACGCAGTATTTT CSVEVILGAGADTQYF
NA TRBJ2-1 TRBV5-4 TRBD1 TGTGCCAGCTCCAGACAGGGGGACAATGAGCAGTTCTTC CASSRQGDNEQFF
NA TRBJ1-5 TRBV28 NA TGTGCCAGCAGTTTGGTGGGGGGTGAGAGCAATCAGCCCCAGCATTTT CASSLVGGESNQPQHF
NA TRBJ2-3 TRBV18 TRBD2 TGTGCCAGCTCACCACGCGGGGGGGGCAGCACAGATACGCAGTATTTT CASSPRGGGSTDTQYF
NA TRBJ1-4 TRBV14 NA TGTGCCAGCAGCCCTGGCCGGGGGCGAGTTGAAAAACTGTTTTTT CASSPGRGRVEKLFF
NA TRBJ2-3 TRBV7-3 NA TGTGCCAGCAGCTTAACGGCAGGCACAGATACGCAGTATTTT CASSLTAGTDTQYF
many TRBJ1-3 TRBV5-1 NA TGCGCCAGCAGCCCAGAACCGGGAAACACCATATATTTT CASSPEPGNTIYF
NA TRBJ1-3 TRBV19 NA TGTGCCAGTAGCCCGAGCCCTGGAAACACCATATATTTT CASSPSPGNTIYF
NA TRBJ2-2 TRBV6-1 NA TGTGCCATCCCCCGGGTCACCAACACCGGGGAGCTGTTTTTT CAIPRVTNTGELFF
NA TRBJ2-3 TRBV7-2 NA TGTGCCAGCAGTAACCGAGGGGGACGCACAGATACGCAGTATTTT CASSNRGGRTDTQYF
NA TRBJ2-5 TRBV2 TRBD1 TGTGCCAGCGAGTTGACAGGGGGGGTTGGAGAGACCCAGTACTTC CASELTGGVGETQYF
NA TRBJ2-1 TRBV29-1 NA TGCAGCGTTGAGTTAGGGGTAACACCATGGGGTGAGCAGTTCTTC CSVELGVTPWGEQFF
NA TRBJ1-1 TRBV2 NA TGTGCCAGCAGTGAAATGGGGGGTACTGAAGCTTTCTTT CASSEMGGTEAFF
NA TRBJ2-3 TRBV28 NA TGTGCCAGCAGTTTCTGGGTGCCTACTTTGGAGAGCACAGATACGCAGTATTTT CASSFWVPTLESTDTQYF
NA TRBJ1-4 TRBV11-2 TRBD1 TGTGCCAGCAGCTCAAGGACAGGCCCTTGGGAGAAACTGTTTTTT CASSSRTGPWEKLFF
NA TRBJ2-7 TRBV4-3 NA TGCGCCAGCAGCCAATTCGCGGCCTACGAGCAGTACTTC CASSQFAAYEQYF
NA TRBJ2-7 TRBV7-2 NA TGTGCCAGCAGCCTCACGGGGAGGAGCTCCTACGAGCAGTACTTC CASSLTGRSSYEQYF
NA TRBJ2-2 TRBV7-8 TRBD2 TGTGCCAGCAGCTTAAAGCTTAGCGGGGGCGGGAACACCGGGGAGCTGTTTTTT CASSLKLSGGGNTGELFF
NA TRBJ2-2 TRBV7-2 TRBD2 TGTGCCAGCAGCTTAGCGGGTGGACTAGCGGGAGGGTCCGGGGAGCTGTTTTTT CASSLAGGLAGGSGELFF
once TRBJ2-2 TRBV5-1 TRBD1 TGCGCCAGCAGCGGGTCGACAGGGGAGACGGGCGGGGAGCTGTTTTTT CASSGSTGETGGELFF
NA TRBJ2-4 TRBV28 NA TGTGCCAGCAGTGCGGTGGGACCCCGGGGAAACATTCAGTACTTC CASSAVGPRGNIQYF
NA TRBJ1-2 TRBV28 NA TGTGCCAGCAGTTTACGGTCACAGCTTAACTATGGCTACACCTTC CASSLRSQLNYGYTF
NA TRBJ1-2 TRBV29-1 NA TGCAGCGTCTGGGGGGACGCCGGCTACACCTTC CSVWGDAGYTF
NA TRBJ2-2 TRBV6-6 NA TGTGCCAGCAGTTACTTGCGGCAGTTAAACACCGGGGAGCTGTTTTTT CASSYLRQLNTGELFF
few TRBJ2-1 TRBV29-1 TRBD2 TGCAGCGTTGTTCCGGGGGGCTACAATGAGCAGTTCTTC CSVVPGGYNEQFF
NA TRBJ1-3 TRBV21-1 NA TGTGCCAGCAGCAGGGGCTTTTGGGACTCTGGAAACACCATATATTTT CASSRGFWDSGNTIYF